This record concerns one T cell receptor beta chain sequence. Its antigen is unknown. No quality values exist for individual bases; no much larger clone is one base distant. The time point label here, explained by the study, means: 100 days after allo-HCT. Blood samples were obtained from recipients approximately 28 days before transplant and at days 30, 100 and 180 after transplant. Using Nuclei Lysis Solution, genomic DNA was extracted from unfractionated peripheral blood mononuclear cells that were either fresh or cryopreserved. CDR1 and CDR2 are read off the germline V gene as MNHEY and SVGAGI. There are 14 amino acids in the CDR3, from cysteine to phenylalanine inclusive. The DNA shown is the 42-base CDR3, in frame from base 1. V is cut back by 6 bases and J by 3 bases, with 2 bases in the junction unmatched. This sample is part of a study of T cell clonotyping in hematopoietic cell transplantation (dated by TCRdb to 2020 to 2022). Context from the whole study: A total of some 130 blood samples were gathered in the study from 35 consecutive transplant recipients along with their related donors. Recruitment of patients was conducted between September 2015 and January 2017, and follow-up was continued until September 2020 or death.

Overall study results and their limits: Overlap with donor repertoires was found for only a small fraction of recipient repertoires, with over 95% found to appear de novo at the given depth. The sample size was limited and the cells went unsorted, which meant the CD4 and CD8 repertoire contributions could not be told apart. Recipient TCR diversity fell after transplant, with pathologically expanded clonotypes rising progressively from day 30 to day 180. Broader TCR repertoire diversity after transplant was predicted by Inverse Simpson Index values from donors and from recipients before transplant.

With the immunoSEQ assay, which is a bias-controlled multiplex PCR relying on V- and J-specific primers, TCR beta CDR3 regions were amplified from genomic DNA. In a second PCR step, a proprietary barcode and Illumina adapter sequences were attached to the CDR3 amplicons. CDR3 libraries were sequenced on an Illumina MiSeq instrument. In the source study's methods: Export and quality control were done with immunoSEQ Analyzer 3.0, while downstream analyses used R Bioconductor and Immunarch. Only productive rearrangements in the normalized downsampled data set went into calculating the repertoire metrics. In the normalized cohort, a clonotype counted as pathologically expanded if the clonotype was larger than 5 templates. The Inverse Simpson Index was used to measure repertoire diversity. To capture all clonotypes, CMV-specificity analyses were performed on the non-normalized data set. This immuneACCESS table, as held by TCRdb, lists in-frame sequences with V and J called but not all clones. Of the missing ones, under half trace to an unresolved V gene in checked studies; the others have no known cause. From that table come the V and J calls and clone size; the DNA was used to work out D and trimming. The sample yields about 15,000 clones; 85% to 90% were counted once. Around 4% of the sample is in the top ten clones.

The chain was built from TRBV6-5 and TRBJ1-3; a stretch of 10 junction bases matches TRBD1. The sequencing here drew on PBMCs, taken 100 days after allogeneic stem cell transplant. The receptor was derived from a male patient aged 55 to 70 who had an allogeneic stem cell transplant from a related donor, so the T cells may come from the graft donor. Some clones in this sample may be carry-over from other donors' samples. The DNA sequence is as follows: TGTGCCAGCAGGACAGGGGGCTTTGGAAACACCATATATTTT. This encodes CASRTGGFGNTIYF.